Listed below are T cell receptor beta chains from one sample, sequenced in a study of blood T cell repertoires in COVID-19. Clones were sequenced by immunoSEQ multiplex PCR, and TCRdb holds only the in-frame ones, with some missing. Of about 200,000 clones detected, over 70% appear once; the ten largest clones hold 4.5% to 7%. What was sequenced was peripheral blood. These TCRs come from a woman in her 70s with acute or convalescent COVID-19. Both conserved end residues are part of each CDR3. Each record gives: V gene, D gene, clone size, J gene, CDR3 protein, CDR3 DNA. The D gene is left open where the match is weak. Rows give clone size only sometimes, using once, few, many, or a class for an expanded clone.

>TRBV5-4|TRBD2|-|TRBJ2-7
CASSLELAGAEEQYF
TGTGCCAGCAGCTTGGAGCTAGCGGGAGCCGAAGAGCAGTACTTC
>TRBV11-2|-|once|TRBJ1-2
CASSLGGGVGYTF
TGTGCCAGCAGCTTAGGGGGAGGGGTTGGCTACACCTTC
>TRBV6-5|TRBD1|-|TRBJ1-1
CAGRQGGANTEAFF
TGTGCCGGAAGACAGGGGGGAGCGAACACTGAAGCTTTCTTT
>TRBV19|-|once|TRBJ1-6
CASSITGSTSPLHF
TGTGCCAGTAGTATTACAGGGAGTACTTCACCCCTCCACTTT
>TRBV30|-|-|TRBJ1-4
CAWSVAPALNEKLFF
TGTGCCTGGAGTGTAGCCCCTGCCCTTAATGAAAAACTGTTTTTT
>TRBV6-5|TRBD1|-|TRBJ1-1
CASRGQVEAFF
TGTGCCAGCAGGGGACAGGTTGAAGCTTTCTTT
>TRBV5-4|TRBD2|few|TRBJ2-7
CASSSLERLAGVNEQYF
TGTGCCAGCAGCTCGTTAGAAAGACTAGCGGGAGTGAATGAGCAGTACTTC
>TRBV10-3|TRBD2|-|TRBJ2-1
CAISESTVTSGRGDEQFF
TGTGCCATCAGTGAGTCTACCGTGACTAGCGGGAGGGGAGATGAGCAGTTCTTC
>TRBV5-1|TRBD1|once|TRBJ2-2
CASCRTGNTGELFF
TGCGCCAGCTGCAGGACAGGGAACACCGGGGAGCTGTTTTTT
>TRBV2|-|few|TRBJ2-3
CASSGTGMSADTQYF
TGTGCCAGCAGTGGGACCGGGATGAGTGCAGATACGCAGTATTTT
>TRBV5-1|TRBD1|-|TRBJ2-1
CASSDRTGEWYEQFF
TGCGCCAGCAGCGACCGGACAGGGGAATGGTATGAGCAGTTCTTC
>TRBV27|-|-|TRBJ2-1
CASSLIGRDRRNEQFF
TGTGCCAGCAGTTTAATTGGGCGGGACCGAAGGAATGAGCAGTTCTTC
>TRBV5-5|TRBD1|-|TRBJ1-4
CASSQDREELFF
TGTGCCAGCAGCCAGGACAGGGAGGAACTGTTTTTT
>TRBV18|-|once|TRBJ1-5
CASSLSPQGTQPQHF
TGTGCCAGCTCACTTAGCCCGCAGGGGACTCAGCCCCAGCATTTT
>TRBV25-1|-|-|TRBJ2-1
CASSESPNYNEQFF
TGTGCCAGCAGTGAATCTCCTAACTACAATGAGCAGTTCTTC
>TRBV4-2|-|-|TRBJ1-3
CASSRSDRRNTIYF
TGTGCCAGCAGCCGGTCAGATCGTCGAAACACCATATATTTT
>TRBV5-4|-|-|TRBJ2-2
CASSLNGRDTGELFF
TGTGCCAGCAGCTTGAATGGGAGAGACACCGGGGAGCTGTTTTTT
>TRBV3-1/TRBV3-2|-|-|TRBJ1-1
CASSQTSWGRTEAFF
TGTGCCAGCAGCCAAACCAGCTGGGGCCGCACTGAAGCTTTCTTT
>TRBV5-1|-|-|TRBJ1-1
CASSFGGNTEAFF
TGCGCCAGCAGCTTCGGCGGGAACACTGAAGCTTTCTTT
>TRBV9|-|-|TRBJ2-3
CASSVVAGADTQYF
TGTGCCAGCAGCGTAGTTGCAGGGGCAGATACGCAGTATTTT
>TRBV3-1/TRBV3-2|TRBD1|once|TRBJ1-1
CASSQEPGGTEAFF
TGTGCCAGCAGCCAAGAGCCAGGGGGCACTGAAGCTTTCTTT
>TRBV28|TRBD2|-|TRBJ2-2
CASSDPSGRATGELFF
TGTGCCAGCAGTGACCCGAGCGGGAGGGCCACCGGGGAGCTGTTTTTT
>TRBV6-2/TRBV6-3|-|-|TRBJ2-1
CASSPTRTARSNEQFF
TGTGCCAGCAGCCCTACCAGGACAGCCCGTAGCAATGAGCAGTTCTTC
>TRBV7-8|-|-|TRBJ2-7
CASSLYIVSSYEQYF
TGTGCCAGCAGCTTATACATTGTCAGTTCCTACGAGCAGTACTTC
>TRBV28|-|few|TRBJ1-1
CASSLMAPGGQAFF
TGTGCCAGCAGTTTAATGGCGCCCGGAGGGCAAGCTTTCTTT
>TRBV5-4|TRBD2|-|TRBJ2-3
CASGLGASGSPTDTQYF
TGTGCCAGCGGCCTTGGGGCTAGCGGGAGTCCCACAGATACGCAGTATTTT
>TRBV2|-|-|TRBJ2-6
CASRSLSGANVLTF
TGTGCCAGCAGGTCCTTATCTGGGGCCAACGTCCTGACTTTC
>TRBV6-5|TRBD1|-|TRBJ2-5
CASSTGTEKETQYF
TGTGCCAGCAGTACCGGGACAGAAAAAGAGACCCAGTACTTC
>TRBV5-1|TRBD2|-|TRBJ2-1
CASSWGGLAGGGFGEQFF
TGCGCCAGCAGCTGGGGGGGACTAGCGGGAGGCGGGTTCGGCGAGCAGTTCTTC
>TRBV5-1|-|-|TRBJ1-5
CASSLYPSDYSNQPQHF
TGCGCCAGCAGCTTGTATCCCTCAGACTATAGCAATCAGCCCCAGCATTTT
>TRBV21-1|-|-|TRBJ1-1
CASSGRDREGGNTEAFF
TGTGCCAGCAGCGGACGGGACAGGGAAGGGGGGAACACTGAAGCTTTCTTT
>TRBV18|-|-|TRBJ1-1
CASSNIEAPNTEAFF
TGTGCCAGCTCCAACATTGAGGCACCGAACACTGAAGCTTTCTTT
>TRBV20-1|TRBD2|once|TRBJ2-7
CSFSGGYEQYF
TGCAGTTTCAGCGGGGGGTACGAGCAGTACTTC
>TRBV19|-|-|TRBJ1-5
CASSVQAYSNQPQHF
TGTGCCAGTAGTGTACAGGCTTATAGCAATCAGCCCCAGCATTTT
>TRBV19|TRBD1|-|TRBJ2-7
CASGQGSSYEQYF
TGTGCCAGCGGACAGGGGAGCTCCTACGAGCAGTACTTC
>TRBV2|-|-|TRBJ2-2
CASSGRLSNTGELFF
TGTGCCAGCAGTGGGCGGCTATCGAACACCGGGGAGCTGTTTTTT
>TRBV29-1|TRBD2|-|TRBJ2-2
CSVEDRLAGRDTGELFF
TGCAGCGTTGAAGATAGGCTAGCGGGAAGAGACACCGGGGAGCTGTTTTTT
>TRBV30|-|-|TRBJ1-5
CAWSVLSTGNQPQHF
TGTGCCTGGAGTGTACTGTCCACGGGTAATCAGCCCCAGCATTTT
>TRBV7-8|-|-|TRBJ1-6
CASSSDSSYNSPLHF
TGTGCCAGCAGCTCGGACAGCTCCTATAATTCACCCCTCCACTTT
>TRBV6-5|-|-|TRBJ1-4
CASRTTGGWGEKLFF
TGTGCCAGCAGGACTACAGGAGGGTGGGGTGAAAAACTGTTTTTT
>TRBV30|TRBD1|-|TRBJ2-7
CAWSWGQGGDEQYF
TGTGCCTGGAGTTGGGGACAGGGAGGGGACGAGCAGTACTTC
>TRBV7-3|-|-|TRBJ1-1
CASSLMGAEQTEAFF
TGTGCCAGCAGCTTAATGGGGGCTGAACAGACTGAAGCTTTCTTT
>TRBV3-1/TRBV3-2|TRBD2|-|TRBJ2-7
CASSQPGGGGEQYF
TGTGCCAGCAGCCAACCCGGCGGGGGGGGCGAGCAGTACTTC
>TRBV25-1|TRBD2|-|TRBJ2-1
CASSEFTSGNAYNEQFF
TGTGCCAGCAGTGAATTCACTAGCGGCAACGCCTACAATGAGCAGTTCTTC
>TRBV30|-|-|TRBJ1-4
CAWSVRGEKLFF
TGTGCCTGGAGTGTACGAGGGGAAAAACTGTTTTTT
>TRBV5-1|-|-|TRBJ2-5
CASSLGSGVGETQYF
TGCGCCAGCAGCTTGGGGTCGGGAGTAGGAGAGACCCAGTACTTC
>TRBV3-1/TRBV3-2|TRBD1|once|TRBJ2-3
CASSQGTQGAADTQYF
TGTGCCAGCAGCCAAGGAACTCAGGGGGCTGCAGATACGCAGTATTTT